These 22 T cell receptor beta chains share one sample of origin, sequenced in a study of T cells in narcolepsy. Measured with immunoSEQ multiplex PCR; TCRdb has only the in-frame clones, and not every one. The repertoire holds 15,000 to 20,000 clones, with around 86% as singletons. Sequences were obtained from memory (CD45RA-) CD4+ T cells from blood. The receptors were sampled from a human donor in good health.

The rearrangement uses TRBV2 and TRBJ2-3, with TRBD1 matching over 7 bases. Germline trimming cut 6 bases from V and 3 bases from J; bases unmatched to any gene: 3. The CDR3 has 13 residues. CDR1 and CDR2 from the germline V gene are SNHLY and FYNNEI. CDR3 sequence reads: CASRETGTDTQYF. In DNA, the CDR3 is TGTGCCAGCAGGGAGACAGGGACAGATACGCAGTATTTT. Supplemented by reference TRBV2 and TRBJ2-3, the full variable domain reads EPEVTQTPSHQVTQMGQEVILRCVPISNHLYFYWYRQILGQKVEFLVSFYNNEISEKSEIFDDQFSVERPDGSNFTLKIRSTKLEDSAMYFCASRETGTDTQYFGPGTRLTVL.

The genes are TRBV29-1 and TRBJ1-2; TRBD1 might be the D (5 bases). Germline V gene sequence: CDR1 SQVTM, CDR2 ANQGSEA. Trimming took off 4 bases at V and 2 bases at J, with 14 bases between the two ends. The CDR3 extends over 14 amino acids. The CDR3 region has the DNA TGCAGCGTTGCGGCCAGGGTTGGGAACTATGGCTACACCTTC. Protein product: CSVAARVGNYGYTF.

V usage is TRBV5-1 and J usage is TRBJ1-4; D might be TRBD1 (5 bases). The CDR3 runs 13 residues. V lost 4 bases and J 5 bases, leaving 9 bases between the germline ends. CDR1 and CDR2 (germline): SGHRS, YFSETQ. For the CDR3, the DNA is TGCGCCAGCAGCGGGCAGGGAAATGAAAAACTGTTTTTT. Translation: CASSGQGNEKLFF.

The CDR3 DNA is TGTGCCTGGAGTGTGGCGTATGGCTACACCTTC. Amino acids: CAWSVAYGYTF. The chain has TRBV30 and TRBJ1-2; D is unresolved. Germline V gives CDR1 GTSNPN, CDR2 SVGIG (reference sequence). Trimming cost V 0 bases and J 5 bases, with 4 bases left between them. The CDR3 contains 11 residues.

This clone has only one observation. This chain uses TRBV20-1 with TRBJ2-7; D not certain. The V end was cut by 0 bases, the J end by 3 bases, with 3 bases between. This CDR3 contains 11 residues. CDR1 is DFQATT, CDR2 SNEGSKA, per germline (reference sequence). DNA of the CDR3: TGCAGTGCTAGAGATGACTACGAGCAGTACTTC. Translation: CSARDDYEQYF.

The V gene is TRBV30, the J gene TRBJ2-1; D perhaps matches TRBD2 (6 bases). V lost 7 bases, J lost 9 bases, and 19 bases lay in between. CDR1 is GTSNPN and CDR2 is SVGIG in the germline V gene (reference sequence). The CDR3 consists of 13 residues. This CDR3 reads CASTVIRAGEQFF. The CDR3 DNA is TGTGCCTCCACGGTGATCCGAGCGGGTGAGCAGTTCTTC.

The chain links TRBV4-1 to TRBJ1-5, with 9 bases lining up with TRBD1. Trimming took 4 bases from V and 4 from J; bases not matched to a gene: 8. Germline V lookup: CDR1 MGHRA, CDR2 YSYEKL. The CDR3 runs to 16 residues. The CDR3 bases are TGCGCCAGCAGCCCCCTACAGGGGACAGGGAATCAGCCCCAGCATTTT. The encoded protein is CASSPLQGTGNQPQHF.

The rearrangement uses TRBV15 and TRBJ2-3; maybe TRBD2 (6 bases). The ends were cut back, 1 base at V and 4 bases at J, with 15 bases in the middle. From germline, CDR1 is LNHNV and CDR2 YYDKDF (reference sequence). There are 16 residues in the CDR3. The CDR3 sequence is CATSRAGTGISDTQYF. The CDR3 DNA is TGTGCCACCAGCAGAGCCGGGACTGGTATATCAGATACGCAGTATTTT.

This chain connects TRBV7-2 to TRBJ1-5; perhaps TRBD1 as D (6 bases). V was clipped by 3 bases and J by 1 base, with 7 bases between them. The germline gives CDR1 SGHTA, CDR2 FQGNSA. This CDR3 comprises 14 residues. CDR3 sequence reads: CASSFGQSNQPQHF. The CDR3 DNA sequence: TGTGCCAGCAGCTTTGGACAGAGCAATCAGCCCCAGCATTTT. Full variable domain (rest looked up from reference TRBV7-2 and TRBJ1-5): GAGVSQSPSNKVTEKGKDVELRCDPISGHTALYWYRQSLGQGLEFLIYFQGNSAPDKSGLPSDRFSAERTGGSVSTLTIQRTQQEDSAVYLCASSFGQSNQPQHFGDGTRLSIL.

This chain uses TRBV2 with TRBJ1-3; D is perhaps TRBD1 (6 bases). Per the germline V gene, CDR1 is SNHLY and CDR2 is FYNNEI. CDR3 length: 16 residues. Trimming pared 4 bases from V and 0 bases from J, leaving 13 bases between. In DNA form, the CDR3 reads TGTGCCAGCAGTGGGTACGGGGGCTTCTCTGGAAACACCATATATTTT. Its translation is CASSGYGGFSGNTIYF.

The chain links TRBV6-6 to TRBJ2-1, with 8 bases identical to TRBD2. The CDR3 loop spans 11 amino acids. Germline V gene data show CDR1 as MNHNY and CDR2 as SVGAGI (reference sequence). The V segment lost 6 bases and the J segment 13 bases; nucleotides outside the gene matches: 5. The CDR3 loop is CASSPGLAQFF. CDR3 sequence (DNA): TGTGCCAGCAGCCCTGGACTAGCTCAGTTCTTC.

This clone was picked up one time. The chain employs TRBV11-2 and TRBJ2-5, with 10 bases identical to TRBD2. The germline V gene has CDR1 SGHAT and CDR2 FQNNGV. The CDR3 has 15 residues. J lost 5 bases, V lost 1 base, and 4 bases had no gene match. In DNA, the CDR3 is TGTGCCAGCAGCTTAGGGGCTAGCGGGGGTGAGACCCAGTACTTC. It encodes CASSLGASGGETQYF. The whole variable domain, remainder taken from reference TRBV11-2 and TRBJ2-5, is EAGVAQSPRYKIIEKRQSVAFWCNPISGHATLYWYQQILGQGPKLLIQFQNNGVVDDSQLPKDRFSAERLKGVDSTLKIQPAKLEDSAVYLCASSLGASGGETQYFGPGTRLLVL.

The rearrangement links TRBV6-1 to TRBJ2-7; 12 bases match TRBD2. Germline trimming cut 1 base from V and 1 base from J; bases unmatched to any gene: 2. The CDR3 spans 16 residues. Germline V CDR1 and CDR2: MNHNS, SASEGT. The CDR3, as DNA: TGTGCCAGCAGTGAAGGACTAGCGGGGGCTTCCTACGAGCAGTACTTC. Translation gives CASSEGLAGASYEQYF.

The chain combines TRBV5-8 with TRBJ1-1; D is possibly TRBD1 (6 bases). Germline V gene lookup returns CDR1 SGHTS and CDR2 YDEGEE. V lost 6 bases and J lost 4, with 13 bases in between. The CDR3 is 13 residues long. The CDR3 here is CASNHRAGTEAFF. CDR3 DNA: TGTGCCAGCAACCACAGGGCAGGCACTGAAGCTTTCTTT.

This clone appeared a few times. CDR3 nucleotide sequence: TGCAGCGTTGAAGACAGGGGCTACGAGCAGTACTTC. Translation gives CSVEDRGYEQYF. V is TRBV29-1 and J is TRBJ2-7; perhaps TRBD1 as D (6 bases). Deletions cut 0 bases from V and 3 bases from J, with 6 bases between. The CDR3 covers 12 residues. Looked up from germline, CDR1 is SQVTM and CDR2 is ANQGSEA.

The J gene is TRBJ1-1, the V gene TRBV19; D possibly corresponds to TRBD1 (5 bases). V was shortened by 6 bases and J by 1 base, with 9 bases between the two germline ends. This CDR3 is built from 13 residues. CDR1 and CDR2 from the germline V gene are LNHDA and SQIVND (reference sequence). For the CDR3, the DNA is TGTGCCAGTAGAACTACAGGGAACACTGAAGCTTTCTTT. Translating gives CASRTTGNTEAFF.

CDR3 protein: CASRTRLRLAGTTDTQYF. The CDR3 nucleotides are TGTGCCAGCAGGACGAGACTAAGACTAGCGGGGACCACAGATACGCAGTATTTT. The chain is built from TRBV5-6 and TRBJ2-3; 11 bases fit TRBD2. The V segment lost 5 bases and the J segment 2 bases; nucleotides outside the gene matches: 13. There are 18 residues in the CDR3. Germline CDR1 and CDR2: SGHDT and YYEEEE.

The rearrangement joins TRBV11-2 to TRBJ2-7; TRBD1 might be the D (6 bases). CDR3 length equals 17 residues. Trimming took 4 bases from V and 2 from J, leaving 21 bases between them. Germline values: CDR1 SGHAT, CDR2 FQNNGV. The CDR3 DNA reads TGTGCCAGCAGCTCGCGTTGGGACACGACAGGTACCTACGAGCAGTACTTC. Amino acid sequence: CASSSRWDTTGTYEQYF.

This clone was counted only a few times. The chain couples TRBV11-3 to TRBJ2-1, with D tentatively TRBD2 (7 bases). V lost 6 bases to trimming and J lost 9 bases, with 21 bases between them. Germline V lookup: CDR1 SGHNT, CDR2 YENEEA. CDR3 length: 15 residues. The CDR3 loop reads CASSYGGPLEGEQFF. The CDR3 DNA is TGTGCCAGCAGTTACGGGGGGCCACTCGAGGGTGAGCAGTTCTTC.

The chain couples TRBV7-8 to TRBJ1-2; 9 bases are shared with TRBD1. The CDR3 totals 14 residues. V gave up 3 bases and J gave up 8 bases; unmatched junction bases: 7. In germline, CDR1 is SGHVS, CDR2 FQNEAQ. CDR3 residues: CASSFRTGGVGYTF. The CDR3 nucleotides read TGTGCCAGCAGCTTTCGAACAGGGGGCGTAGGCTACACCTTC.

The rearrangement joins TRBV11-3 to TRBJ2-5, with TRBD2 identical over 7 bases. Trimming at V came to 1 base and at J to 0 bases, leaving 2 bases not matched to a gene. This CDR3 has 15 residues. CDR1 is SGHNT, CDR2 YENEEA, per germline. CDR3 sequence: CASSLGGRDQETQYF. Here the CDR3 DNA reads TGTGCCAGCAGCTTAGGGGGGAGGGACCAAGAGACCCAGTACTTC.

This clone was observed a handful of times. This chain joins TRBV19 and TRBJ1-1; D not certain. Trimming cost V 10 bases and J 1 base, with 19 bases left between them. Germline V lookup: CDR1 LNHDA, CDR2 SQIVND (reference sequence). The CDR3 totals 15 residues. The CDR3 loop is CATSLVQARNTEAFF. Written as DNA, the CDR3 is TGTGCCACCTCCCTCGTCCAAGCAAGGAACACTGAAGCTTTCTTT.